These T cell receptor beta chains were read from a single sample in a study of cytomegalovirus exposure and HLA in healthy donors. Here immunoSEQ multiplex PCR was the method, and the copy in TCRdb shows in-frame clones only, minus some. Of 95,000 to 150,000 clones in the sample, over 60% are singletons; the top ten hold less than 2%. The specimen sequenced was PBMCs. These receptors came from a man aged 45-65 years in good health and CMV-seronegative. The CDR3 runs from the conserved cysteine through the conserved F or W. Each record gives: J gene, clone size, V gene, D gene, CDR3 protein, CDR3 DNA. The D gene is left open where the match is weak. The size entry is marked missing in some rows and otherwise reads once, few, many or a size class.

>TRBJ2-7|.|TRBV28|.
CASSNPQTYEQYF
TGTGCCAGCAGCAATCCTCAGACCTACGAGCAGTACTTC
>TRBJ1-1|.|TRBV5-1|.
CASSSSGGLNTEAFF
TGCGCCAGCAGCTCCTCGGGAGGCTTGAACACTGAAGCTTTCTTT
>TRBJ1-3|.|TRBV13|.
CASRQTGSGNTIYF
TGTGCCAGCAGGCAAACCGGCTCTGGAAACACCATATATTTT
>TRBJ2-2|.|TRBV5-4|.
CASSNPGTAATAGEPFF
TGTGCCAGCAGCAACCCCGGGACTGCCGCGACGGCCGGGGAGCCGTTTTTT
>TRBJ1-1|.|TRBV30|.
CAWSQGYWTEAFF
TGTGCCTGGAGCCAGGGATATTGGACTGAAGCTTTCTTT
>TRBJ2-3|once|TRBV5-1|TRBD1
CASSSKQGADTQYF
TGCGCCAGCAGCTCCAAACAGGGGGCTGATACGCAGTATTTT
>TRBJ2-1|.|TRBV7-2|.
CASTGSSYNEQFF
TGTGCCAGCACGGGTAGCTCCTACAATGAGCAGTTCTTC
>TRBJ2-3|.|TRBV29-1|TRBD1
CSVKPGQYTDTQYF
TGCAGCGTTAAACCGGGACAGTACACAGATACGCAGTATTTT
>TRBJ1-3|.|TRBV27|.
CASSSQGPGNTIYF
TGTGCCAGCAGTTCACAGGGCCCTGGAAACACCATATATTTT
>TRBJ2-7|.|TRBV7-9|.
CSSSVNQQGYEQYF
TGTTCCAGCAGCGTAAACCAACAGGGATACGAGCAGTACTTC
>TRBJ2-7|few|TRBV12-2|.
CASRLGGVGGDPYEQYF
TGTGCAAGTCGCTTAGGAGGGGTCGGGGGGGACCCCTACGAGCAGTACTTC
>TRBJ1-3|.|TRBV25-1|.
CASSALGAGQNSGNTIYF
TGTGCCAGCAGTGCTTTGGGAGCGGGACAAAACTCTGGAAACACCATATATTTT
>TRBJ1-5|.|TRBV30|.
CAWSNWGLRPNQPQHF
TGTGCCTGGAGTAATTGGGGGCTTCGGCCCAATCAGCCCCAGCATTTT
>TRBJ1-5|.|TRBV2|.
CASSEVPRRDQPQHF
TGTGCCAGCAGTGAAGTCCCCCGCCGGGATCAGCCCCAGCATTTT
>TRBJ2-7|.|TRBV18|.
CASSTGDDRLAYEQYF
TGTGCCAGCTCAACCGGGGATGACAGGTTGGCCTACGAGCAGTACTTC
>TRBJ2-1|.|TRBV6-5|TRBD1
CASTGQVDNEQFF
TGTGCCAGCACGGGACAGGTTGACAATGAGCAGTTCTTC
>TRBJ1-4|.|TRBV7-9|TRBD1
CSSGLKRSQGVGEKLFF
TGTTCCAGCGGCTTAAAGCGCTCACAGGGGGTGGGGGAAAAACTGTTTTTT
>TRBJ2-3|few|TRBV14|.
CASSPSWATDTQYF
TGTGCCAGCAGTCCCTCGTGGGCCACAGATACGCAGTATTTT
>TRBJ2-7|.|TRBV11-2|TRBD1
CASRFVPGQAYEQYF
TGTGCCAGCAGATTTGTCCCGGGACAGGCCTACGAGCAGTACTTC
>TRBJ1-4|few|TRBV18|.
CASSPEGVEVEKLFF
TGTGCCAGCTCACCCGAGGGGGTGGAGGTTGAAAAACTGTTTTTT
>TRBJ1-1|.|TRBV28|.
CASSLDPGGAFF
TGTGCCAGCAGTCTAGATCCGGGGGGAGCTTTCTTT
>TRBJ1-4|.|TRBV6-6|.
CASSDTELDEKLFF
TGTGCCAGCAGTGACACGGAACTGGATGAAAAACTGTTTTTT
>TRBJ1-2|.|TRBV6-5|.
CASSYTARYGYTF
TGTGCCAGCAGTTACACAGCAAGATACGGCTACACCTTC
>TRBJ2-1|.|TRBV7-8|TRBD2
CASSLPGGGNEQFF
TGTGCCAGCAGCTTACCGGGGGGGGGCAATGAGCAGTTCTTC
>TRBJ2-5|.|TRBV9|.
CASSVGRAQETQYF
TGTGCCAGCAGCGTTGGTAGAGCACAAGAGACCCAGTACTTC
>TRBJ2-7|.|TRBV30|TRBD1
CAWSTGQGLSYEQYF
TGTGCCTGGAGTACAGGACAGGGGCTCTCCTACGAGCAGTACTTC
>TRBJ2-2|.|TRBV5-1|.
CASSLEGSTGELFF
TGCGCCAGCAGCTTGGAGGGGTCCACCGGGGAGCTGTTTTTT
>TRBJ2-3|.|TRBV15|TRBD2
CATSKGGTSGGGDTQYF
TGTGCCACCAGCAAGGGGGGGACTAGCGGGGGGGGAGATACGCAGTATTTT
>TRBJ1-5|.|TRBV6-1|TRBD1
CASQGQGNQPQHF
TGTGCCAGTCAGGGACAGGGCAATCAGCCCCAGCATTTT
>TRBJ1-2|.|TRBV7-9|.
CASSSQGLTGGYTF
TGTGCCAGCAGCTCACAGGGTTTGACCGGCGGCTACACCTTC
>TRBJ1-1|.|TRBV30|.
CARQTLFSNTEAFF
TGTGCCCGGCAGACACTTTTTTCTAACACTGAAGCTTTCTTT
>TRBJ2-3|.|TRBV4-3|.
CASSQEPGVTDTQYF
TGCGCCAGCAGCCAAGAACCGGGGGTCACAGATACGCAGTATTTT
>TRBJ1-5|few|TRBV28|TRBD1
CASSLATGFIQPQHF
TGTGCCAGCAGTTTAGCGACAGGGTTCATCCAGCCCCAGCATTTT
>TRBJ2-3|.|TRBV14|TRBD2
CASSLSRLAGGADTQYF
TGTGCCAGCAGCTTGAGTCGACTAGCGGGGGGTGCAGATACGCAGTATTTT
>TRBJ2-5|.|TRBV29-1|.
CSVEGQAYQETQYF
TGCAGCGTTGAAGGACAGGCGTACCAAGAGACCCAGTACTTC
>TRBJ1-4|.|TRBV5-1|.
CASSLTTEGQLFF
TGCGCCAGCAGCCTAACGACAGAAGGCCAACTGTTTTTT